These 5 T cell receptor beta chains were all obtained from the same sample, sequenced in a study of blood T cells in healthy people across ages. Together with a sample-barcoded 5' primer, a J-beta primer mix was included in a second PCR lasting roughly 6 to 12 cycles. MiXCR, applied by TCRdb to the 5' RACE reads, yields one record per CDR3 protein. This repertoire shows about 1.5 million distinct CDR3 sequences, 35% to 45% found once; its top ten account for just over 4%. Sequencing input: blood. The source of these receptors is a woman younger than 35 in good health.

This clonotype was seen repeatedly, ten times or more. Here the CDR3 DNA reads TGTGCCAGCAGCTTAGACAGGGGGCCCTATGGCTACACCTTC. Translated: CASSLDRGPYGYTF. The chain joins TRBV7-2 to TRBJ1-2, with TRBD1 matching over 9 bases. This CDR3 contains 14 residues. From germline, CDR1 is SGHTA and CDR2 FQGNSA. The V and J ends lost 1 base and 4 bases, in that order; junction bases with no gene match: 1.

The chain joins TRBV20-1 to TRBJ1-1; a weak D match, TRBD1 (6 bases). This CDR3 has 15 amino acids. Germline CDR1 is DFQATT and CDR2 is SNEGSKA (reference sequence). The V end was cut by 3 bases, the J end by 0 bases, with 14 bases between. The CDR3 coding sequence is TGCAGTGCTAGGAGAAACAGGGAGATGAACACTGAAGCTTTCTTT. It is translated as CSARRNREMNTEAFF.

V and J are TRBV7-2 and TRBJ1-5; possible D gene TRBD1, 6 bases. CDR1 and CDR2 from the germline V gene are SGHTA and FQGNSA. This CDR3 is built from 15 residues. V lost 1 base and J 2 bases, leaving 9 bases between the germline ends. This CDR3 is CASSLGDTRNQPQHF. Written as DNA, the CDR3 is TGTGCCAGCAGCTTAGGGGACACCCGCAATCAGCCCCAGCATTTT.

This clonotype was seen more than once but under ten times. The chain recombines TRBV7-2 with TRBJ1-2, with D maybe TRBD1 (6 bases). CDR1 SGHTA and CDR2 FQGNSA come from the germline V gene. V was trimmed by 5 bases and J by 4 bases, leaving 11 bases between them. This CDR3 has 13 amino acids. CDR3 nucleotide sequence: TGTGCCAGCAGCCAAGAGGGGGTCTATGGCTACACCTTC. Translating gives CASSQEGVYGYTF.

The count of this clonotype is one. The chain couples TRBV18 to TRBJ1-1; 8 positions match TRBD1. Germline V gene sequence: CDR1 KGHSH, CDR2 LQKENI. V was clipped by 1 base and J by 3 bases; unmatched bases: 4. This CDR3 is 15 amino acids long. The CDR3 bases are TGTGCCAGCTCACCACGGGACAGGTGGGACACTGAAGCTTTCTTT. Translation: CASSPRDRWDTEAFF. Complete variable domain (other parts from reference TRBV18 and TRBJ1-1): NAGVMQNPRHLVRRRGQEARLRCSPMKGHSHVYWYRQLPEEGLKFMVYLQKENIIDESGMPKERFSAEFPKEGPSILRIQQVVRGDSAAYFCASSPRDRWDTEAFFGQGTRLTVV.